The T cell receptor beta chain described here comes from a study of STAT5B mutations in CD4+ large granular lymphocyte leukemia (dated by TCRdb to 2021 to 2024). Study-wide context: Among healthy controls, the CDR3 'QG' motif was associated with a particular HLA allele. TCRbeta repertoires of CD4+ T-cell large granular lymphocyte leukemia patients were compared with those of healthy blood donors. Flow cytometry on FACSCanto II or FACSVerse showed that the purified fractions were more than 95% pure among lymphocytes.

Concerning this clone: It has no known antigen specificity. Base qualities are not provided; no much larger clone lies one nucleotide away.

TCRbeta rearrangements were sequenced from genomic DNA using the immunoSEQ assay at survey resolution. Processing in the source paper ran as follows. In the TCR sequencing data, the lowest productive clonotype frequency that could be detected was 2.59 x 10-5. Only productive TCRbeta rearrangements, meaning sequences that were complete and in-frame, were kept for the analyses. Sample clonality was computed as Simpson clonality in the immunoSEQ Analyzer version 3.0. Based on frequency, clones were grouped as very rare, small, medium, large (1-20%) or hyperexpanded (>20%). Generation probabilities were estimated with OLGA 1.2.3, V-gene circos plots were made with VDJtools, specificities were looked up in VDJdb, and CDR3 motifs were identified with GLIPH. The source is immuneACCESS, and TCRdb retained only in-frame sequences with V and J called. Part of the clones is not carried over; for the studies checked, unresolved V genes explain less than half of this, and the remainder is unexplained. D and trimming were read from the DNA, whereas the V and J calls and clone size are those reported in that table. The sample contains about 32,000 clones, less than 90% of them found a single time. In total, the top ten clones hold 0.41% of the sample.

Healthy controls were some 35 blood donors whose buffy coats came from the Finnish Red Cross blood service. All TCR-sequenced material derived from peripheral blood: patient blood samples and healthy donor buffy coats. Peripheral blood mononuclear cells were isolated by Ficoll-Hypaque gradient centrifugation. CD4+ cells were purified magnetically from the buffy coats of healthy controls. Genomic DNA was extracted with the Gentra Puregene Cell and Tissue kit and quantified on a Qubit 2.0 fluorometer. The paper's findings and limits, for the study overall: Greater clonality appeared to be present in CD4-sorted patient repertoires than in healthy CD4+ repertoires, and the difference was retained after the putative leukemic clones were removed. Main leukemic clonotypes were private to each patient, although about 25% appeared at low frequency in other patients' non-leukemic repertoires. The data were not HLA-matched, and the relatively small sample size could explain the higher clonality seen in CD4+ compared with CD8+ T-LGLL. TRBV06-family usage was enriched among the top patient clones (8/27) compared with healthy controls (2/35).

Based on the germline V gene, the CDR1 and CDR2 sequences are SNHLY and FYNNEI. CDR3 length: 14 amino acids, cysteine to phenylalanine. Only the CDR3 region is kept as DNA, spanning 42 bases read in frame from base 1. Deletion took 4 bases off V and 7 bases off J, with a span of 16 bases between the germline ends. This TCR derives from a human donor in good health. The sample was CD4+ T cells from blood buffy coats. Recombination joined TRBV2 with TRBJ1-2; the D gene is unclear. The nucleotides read TGTGCCAGCAGTGTCCTATCGGGGTCTCGTGGCTACACCTTC. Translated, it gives CASSVLSGSRGYTF.